The 13 T cell receptor beta chains below come from one sample, sequenced in a study of cytomegalovirus exposure and HLA in healthy donors. Use of 60 Vbeta and 13 Jbeta primers characterized the PCR. TCRdb's table, derived via immunoSEQ multiplex PCR, lists solely in-frame clones and lacks some. Of 150,000 to 200,000 clones in the sample, approximately 82% were seen once. Sequencing input: PBMCs. The receptors were gathered from a man aged 40-49 years in good health and CMV-seropositive.

The J gene is TRBJ1-2, the V gene TRBV12-5; the D gene is possibly TRBD1 (5 bases). There are 13 residues in the CDR3. The ends were cut back, 1 base at V and 8 bases at J, with 11 bases in the middle. CDR1 and CDR2 (germline): LGHNT, FRNRAP. The CDR3, as DNA: TGTGCTAGTGGTTTGGGGGGTGACAGAGGCTACACCTTC. This sequence encodes CASGLGGDRGYTF.

V and J are TRBV7-2 and TRBJ2-1, with TRBD2 matching over 7 bases. The trim removed 1 base at V and 4 bases at J, leaving 10 bases unmatched. Germline CDR1 SGHTA, CDR2 FQGNSA. The CDR3 totals 17 residues. The CDR3 nucleotides read TGTGCCAGCAGCTTAGGACCCAAGCGGGAATTGTACAATGAGCAGTTCTTC. This sequence encodes CASSLGPKRELYNEQFF.

The chain has TRBV27 and TRBJ2-1; 10 bases are shared with TRBD2. Germline CDR1 is MNHEY and CDR2 is SMNVEV (reference sequence). The V segment lost 4 bases and the J segment 6 bases; nucleotides outside the gene matches: 12. This CDR3 is built from 17 residues. CDR3 nucleotides: TGTGCCAGCAGTTCACGAGCCCTAGCGGGGGTAATCAATGAGCAGTTCTTC. Encoded protein: CASSSRALAGVINEQFF.

The chain carries TRBV19 and TRBJ2-5; 8 nucleotides line up with TRBD1. The length of the CDR3 is 16 residues. Germline assignment: CDR1 LNHDA and CDR2 SQIVND (reference sequence). The J segment lost 3 bases and the V segment lost 5 bases, leaving 11 bases of the junction unmatched. For the CDR3, the DNA is TGTGCCAGTAGTTCCAGAAAAATGGACAGGGAAGAGACCCAGTACTTC. Its protein product is CASSSRKMDREETQYF. Variable domain in full (rest from reference TRBV19 and TRBJ2-5): DGGITQSPKYLFRKEGQNVTLSCEQNLNHDAMYWYRQDPGQGLRLIYYSQIVNDFQKGDIAEGYSVSREKKESFPLTVTSAQKNPTAFYLCASSSRKMDREETQYFGPGTRLLVL.

This rearrangement joins TRBV30 to TRBJ1-1; D gene ambiguous. In germline, CDR1 is GTSNPN, CDR2 SVGIG (reference sequence). The V end was cut by 0 bases, the J end by 4 bases, with 3 bases between. The CDR3 runs to 11 residues. The CDR3 here is CAWSVFTEAFF. CDR3 DNA sequence: TGTGCCTGGAGTGTCTTCACTGAAGCTTTCTTT.

This chain joins TRBV6-5 and TRBJ2-7, with 7 positions matching TRBD1. Germline V gene lookup returns CDR1 MNHEY and CDR2 SVGAGI. The length of the CDR3 is 15 residues. Trimming cost V 4 bases and J 3 bases; bases outside gene matches: 9. The CDR3 nucleotides are TGTGCCAGCAGTTCGGGACAGACGAGCCTCTACGAGCAGTACTTC. This translates into CASSSGQTSLYEQYF.

The chain is built from TRBV7-9 and TRBJ2-7, with TRBD1 matching 10 bases. CDR3 length: 15 amino acids. Losses at the gene ends were 5 bases for V and 6 bases for J; bases not matched to a gene: 10. Per germline, CDR1 SEHNR and CDR2 FQNEAQ (reference sequence). CDR3 bases: TGTGCCAGCAGCCCGTGGACAGGGGGGGCGGGCGAGCAGTACTTC. Residues: CASSPWTGGAGEQYF.

The chain recombines TRBV6-5 with TRBJ1-5; D is possibly TRBD1 (5 bases). V lost 2 bases, J lost 4 bases, and 9 bases lay in between. The CDR3 length is 14 residues. CDR1 MNHEY and CDR2 SVGAGI come from the germline V gene. The CDR3 sequence is CASSYGGDNQPQHF. CDR3 coding DNA: TGTGCCAGCAGTTACGGAGGGGATAATCAGCCCCAGCATTTT.

This chain uses TRBV18 with TRBJ2-1; 8 bases line up with TRBD1. CDR1 KGHSH and CDR2 LQKENI come from the germline V gene. The CDR3 extends over 14 amino acids. Germline trimming cut 2 bases from V and 4 bases from J; bases unmatched to any gene: 1. The CDR3 sequence: CASSPDRGYNEQFF. CDR3 in DNA: TGTGCCAGCTCACCAGACAGGGGTTACAATGAGCAGTTCTTC.

The genes are TRBV7-2 and TRBJ1-6, with a tentative D call TRBD1 (5 bases). Germline V CDR1 and CDR2: SGHTA, FQGNSA. This CDR3 is 17 amino acids long. Trimming shortened V by 2 bases and J by 0 bases, and 11 bases separated the two germline ends. The CDR3 here is CASSLYRTSSYNSPLHF. CDR3 bases: TGTGCCAGCAGCTTATACAGGACCTCCTCCTATAATTCACCCCTCCACTTT.

The gene calls are TRBV27 and TRBJ2-7; no reliable D call. CDR3 length: 13 amino acids. V lost 3 bases, J lost 3 bases, and 9 bases lay in between. Germline-derived CDR1 and CDR2 are MNHEY and SMNVEV (reference sequence). The CDR3 DNA follows: TGTGCCAGCAGTTTTGGTCTCGGCTACGAGCAGTACTTC. It yields the protein CASSFGLGYEQYF.

The chain is built from TRBV19 and TRBJ1-2; TRBD1 matches at 9 bases. The CDR3 is 14 residues long. V was pared by 5 bases and J by 5 bases, with 6 bases of the junction left unmatched. Germline-derived CDR1 and CDR2 are LNHDA and SQIVND (reference sequence). The CDR3 sequence is CASSPRGTGYGYTF. The CDR3, as DNA: TGTGCCAGTAGTCCCCGGGGGACAGGGTATGGCTACACCTTC.

The chain joins TRBV9 to TRBJ2-2; 11 positions match TRBD1. Germline CDR1 SGDLS, CDR2 YYNGEE. This CDR3 is 16 amino acids long. V gave up 4 bases and J gave up 4 bases; unmatched junction bases: 6. CDR3 nucleotides: TGTGCCAGCAGCCCTAGGGACAGGGGGGTCACCGGGGAGCTGTTTTTT. Its protein product is CASSPRDRGVTGELFF.